The 10 T cell receptor beta chains below come from one sample, sequenced in a study of regulatory T cells in long-lasting Graves disease. Specified time point: newly diagnosed GD, antithyroid drugs for less than 3 months. PBMC-derived RNA was used for the TCR library. Construction of TCR beta libraries relied on iRepertoire HTBI primers and on Arm-PCR targeting CDR3 regions. TCRdb re-analysed the multiplex PCR reads in MiXCR, keeping a single row per CDR3 protein. The profile shows 350,000 to 500,000 distinct CDR3 sequences, about 16% of them singletons. These records were also assigned to another study, of T cells in Graves' hyperthyroidism and ophthalmopathy.

This specimen was peripheral blood mononuclear cells (PBMCs), taken at new diagnosis, from a patient treated with antithyroid drugs. These receptors came from a woman under 40 with Graves disease.

This clonotype was observed at least ten times. The junction shows a germline mismatch at one end, possibly a read error. The V gene is TRBV5-1, the J gene TRBJ2-1; the D gene could be TRBD1 or TRBD2 (5 bases each). The CDR3 runs to 15 residues. Germline CDR1 and CDR2: SGHRS and YFSETQ. CDR3 sequence: CASSLGWGSYNEQFF. In nucleotides, the CDR3 is TGTGCCAGCAGCTTGGGGTGGGGGTCCTACAATGAGCAGTTCTTC.

The chain has TRBV12-3 or TRBV12-4 and TRBJ2-3; TRBD1 aligns across 11 bases. Trimming removed 5 bases from V and 6 bases from J; junction bases left unmatched: 7. The CDR3 covers 15 residues. In DNA, the CDR3 is TGTGCCAGCAGTGGCCGGGACAGGGGGTCGGATACGCAGTATTTT. Protein sequence: CASSGRDRGSDTQYF.

At least ten counts were recorded for this clonotype. The V gene is TRBV28, the J gene TRBJ2-7; a weak D match, TRBD1 (6 bases). Per the germline V gene, CDR1 is MDHEN and CDR2 is SYDVKM. The CDR3 loop spans 13 amino acids. V dropped 6 bases and J dropped 7 bases, with 16 bases sitting between them. CDR3 nucleotide sequence: TGTGCCAGCAGGAAGGACAGTTTCCGGGAGCAGTACTTC. Encoded protein: CASRKDSFREQYF.

This clonotype was counted ten times or more. CDR3 region: CASRSTGPGYTF. The CDR3 DNA follows: TGTGCCAGCAGATCCACAGGGCCGGGCTACACCTTC. This rearrangement joins TRBV11-2 to TRBJ1-2; tentatively, D is TRBD1 (6 bases). This CDR3 is built from 12 residues. Deletions cut 6 bases from V and 8 bases from J, with 13 bases between. In germline, CDR1 is SGHAT, CDR2 FQNNGV.

In its sample, this clonotype was seen many times. The chain is built from TRBV18 and TRBJ2-1; 13 bases are shared with TRBD2. Germline CDR1 is KGHSH and CDR2 is LQKENI. V lost 2 bases to trimming and J lost 8 bases; unmatched junction nucleotides: 9. The length of the CDR3 is 17 residues. CDR3 sequence reads: CASSPKPGLAGFDEQFF. CDR3 coding DNA: TGTGCCAGCTCACCAAAGCCGGGACTAGCGGGATTTGATGAGCAGTTCTTC. Variable domain in full (rest from reference TRBV18 and TRBJ2-1): NAGVMQNPRHLVRRRGQEARLRCSPMKGHSHVYWYRQLPEEGLKFMVYLQKENIIDESGMPKERFSAEFPKEGPSILRIQQVVRGDSAAYFCASSPKPGLAGFDEQFFGPGTRLTVL.

V usage is TRBV3-1 and J usage is TRBJ2-1; 7 positions agree with TRBD1. Trimming removed 4 bases from V and 3 bases from J; junction bases left unmatched: 6. This CDR3 has 15 residues. CDR1 is LGHDT and CDR2 is YNNKEL in the germline V gene (reference sequence). The DNA for the CDR3 is TGTGCCAGCAGCCCGGCGTGGGACAGCTACAATGAGCAGTTCTTC. It encodes CASSPAWDSYNEQFF.

Only a few counts were recorded for this clonotype. The chain recombines TRBV9 with TRBJ2-3; no clear D. V dropped 0 bases and J dropped 0 bases, with 8 bases sitting between them. Per germline, CDR1 SGDLS and CDR2 YYNGEE. The CDR3 runs 15 residues. The CDR3 coding sequence is TGTGCCAGCAGCGTAGGCCAATCTAGCACAGATACGCAGTATTTT. Protein sequence: CASSVGQSSTDTQYF.

This clonotype was detected many times. The chain links TRBV7-2 to TRBJ2-1, with 10 bases that match TRBD2. The CDR3 is 19 amino acids. With 1 base clipped from V and 0 bases from J, the junction kept 9 bases outside the gene matches. CDR1 SGHTA and CDR2 FQGNSA come from the germline V gene. CDR3 DNA sequence: TGTGCCAGCAGCTTAGTGCTAGCGGGAGCCTGGAGCTCCTACAATGAGCAGTTCTTC. Its translation: CASSLVLAGAWSSYNEQFF.

In its sample, this clonotype was seen many times. The chain uses TRBV7-2 and TRBJ2-3; D remains unclear. Germline loops: CDR1 SGHTA, CDR2 FQGNSA. V dropped 2 bases and J dropped 2 bases, with 14 bases sitting between them. The CDR3 contains 16 residues. The CDR3 DNA reads as TGTGCCAGCAGCTTAACCCGGTTTCGGGCCACAGATACGCAGTATTTT. Protein sequence: CASSLTRFRATDTQYF.

As concerns this clonotype: This may stem from a read error, because a much larger clone lies one nucleotide away. The chain employs TRBV3-1 and TRBJ2-7, with D possibly being TRBD1 or TRBD2 (5 bases each). CDR1 is LGHDT, CDR2 YNNKEL, per germline (reference sequence). The CDR3 is made up of 12 amino acids. The CDR3, as DNA: TGTACCAGCAGCGAGGGACCTTACGAGCAGTACTTC. Its translation is CTSSEGPYEQYF.